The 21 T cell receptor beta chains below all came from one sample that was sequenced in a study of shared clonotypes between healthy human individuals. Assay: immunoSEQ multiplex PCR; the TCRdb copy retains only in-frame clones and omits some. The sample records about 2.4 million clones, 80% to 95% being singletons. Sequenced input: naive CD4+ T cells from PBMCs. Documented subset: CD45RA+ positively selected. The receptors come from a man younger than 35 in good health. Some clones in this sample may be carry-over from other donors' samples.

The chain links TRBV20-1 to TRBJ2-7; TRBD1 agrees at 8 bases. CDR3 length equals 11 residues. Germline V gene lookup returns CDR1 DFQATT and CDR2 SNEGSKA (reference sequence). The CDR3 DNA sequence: TGCAGAGCCGGGACAGGTTCCGAGCAGTACTTC. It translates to CRAGTGSEQYF.

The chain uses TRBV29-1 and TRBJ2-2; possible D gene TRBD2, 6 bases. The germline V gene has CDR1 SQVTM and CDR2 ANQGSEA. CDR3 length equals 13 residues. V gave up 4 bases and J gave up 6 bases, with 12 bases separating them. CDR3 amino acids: CSVARGWAGELFF. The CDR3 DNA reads TGCAGCGTTGCACGGGGGTGGGCCGGGGAGCTGTTTTTT.

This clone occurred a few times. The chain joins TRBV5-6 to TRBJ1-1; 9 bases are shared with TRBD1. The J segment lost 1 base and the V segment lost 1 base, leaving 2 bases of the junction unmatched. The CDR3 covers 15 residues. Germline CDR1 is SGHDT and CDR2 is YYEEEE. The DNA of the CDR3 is TGTGCCAGCAGCTTGAGGGACAGGGAGAACACTGAAGCTTTCTTT. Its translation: CASSLRDRENTEAFF.

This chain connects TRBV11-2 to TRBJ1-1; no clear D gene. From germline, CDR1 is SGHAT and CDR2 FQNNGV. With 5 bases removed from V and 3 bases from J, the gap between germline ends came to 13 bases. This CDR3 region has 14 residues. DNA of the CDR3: TGTGCCAGCAGCCGCGTGGCGGGGTACACTGAAGCTTTCTTT. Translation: CASSRVAGYTEAFF.

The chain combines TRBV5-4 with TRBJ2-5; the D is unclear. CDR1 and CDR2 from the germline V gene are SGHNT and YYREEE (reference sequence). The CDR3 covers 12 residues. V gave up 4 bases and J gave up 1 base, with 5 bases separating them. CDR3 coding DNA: TGTGCCAGCAGCCCGACCCAAGAGACCCAGTACTTC. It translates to CASSPTQETQYF.

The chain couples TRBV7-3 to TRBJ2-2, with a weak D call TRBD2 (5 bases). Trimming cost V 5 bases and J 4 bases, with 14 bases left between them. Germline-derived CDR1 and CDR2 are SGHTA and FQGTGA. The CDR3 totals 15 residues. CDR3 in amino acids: CASSPVGRGTGELFF. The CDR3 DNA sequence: TGTGCCAGCAGCCCCGTGGGCCGGGGCACCGGGGAGCTGTTTTTT.

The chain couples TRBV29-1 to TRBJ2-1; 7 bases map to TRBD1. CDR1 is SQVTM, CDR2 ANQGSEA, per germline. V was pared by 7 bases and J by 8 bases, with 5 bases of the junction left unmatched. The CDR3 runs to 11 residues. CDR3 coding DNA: TGCAGCGGGGACAGTATCTATGAGCAGTTCTTC. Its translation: CSGDSIYEQFF.

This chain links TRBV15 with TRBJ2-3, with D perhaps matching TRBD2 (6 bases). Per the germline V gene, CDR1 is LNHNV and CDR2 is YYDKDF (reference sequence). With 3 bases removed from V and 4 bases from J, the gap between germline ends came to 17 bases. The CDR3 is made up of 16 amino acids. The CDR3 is CATSRKYGSGSDTQYF. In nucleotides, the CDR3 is TGTGCCACCAGCAGGAAGTACGGGAGCGGCTCAGATACGCAGTATTTT.

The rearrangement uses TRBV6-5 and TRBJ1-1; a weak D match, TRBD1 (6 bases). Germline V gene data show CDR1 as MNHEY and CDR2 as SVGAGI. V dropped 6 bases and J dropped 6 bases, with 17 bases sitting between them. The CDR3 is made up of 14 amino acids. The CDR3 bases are TGTGCCAGCAGATCCAATACAGGGAAGGCTGAAGCTTTCTTT. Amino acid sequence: CASRSNTGKAEAFF.

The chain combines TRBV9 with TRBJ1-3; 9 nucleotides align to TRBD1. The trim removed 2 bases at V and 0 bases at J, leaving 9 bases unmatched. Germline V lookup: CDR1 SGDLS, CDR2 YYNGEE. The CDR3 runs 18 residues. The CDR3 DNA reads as TGTGCCAGCAGCGTCCGGGACAGGGCTTTTTACTCTGGAAACACCATATATTTT. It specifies CASSVRDRAFYSGNTIYF.

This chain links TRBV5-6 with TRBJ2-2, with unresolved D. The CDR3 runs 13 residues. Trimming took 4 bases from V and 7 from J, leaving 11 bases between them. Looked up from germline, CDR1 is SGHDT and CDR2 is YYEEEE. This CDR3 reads CASSLRRNGELFF. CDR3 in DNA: TGTGCCAGCAGCCTTAGGCGAAACGGGGAGCTGTTTTTT.

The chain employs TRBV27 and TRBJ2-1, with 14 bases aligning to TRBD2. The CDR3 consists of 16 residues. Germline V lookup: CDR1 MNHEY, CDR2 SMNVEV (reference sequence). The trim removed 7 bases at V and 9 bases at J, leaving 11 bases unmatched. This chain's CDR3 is CASTSPGTSGSREQFF. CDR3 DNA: TGTGCCAGCACCTCCCCCGGGACTAGCGGGAGTCGTGAGCAGTTCTTC.

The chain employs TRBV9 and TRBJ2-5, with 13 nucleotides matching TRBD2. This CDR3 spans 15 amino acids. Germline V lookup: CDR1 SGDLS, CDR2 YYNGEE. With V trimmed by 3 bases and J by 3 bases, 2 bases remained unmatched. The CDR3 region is CASSAGTSGEETQYF. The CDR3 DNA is TGTGCCAGCAGCGCTGGGACTAGCGGGGAAGAGACCCAGTACTTC.

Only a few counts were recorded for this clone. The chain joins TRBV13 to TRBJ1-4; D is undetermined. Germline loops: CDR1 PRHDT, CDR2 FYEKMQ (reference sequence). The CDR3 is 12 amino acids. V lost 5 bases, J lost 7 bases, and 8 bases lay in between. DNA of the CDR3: TGTGCCAGCAGCCAACGGGGTGAAAAACTGTTTTTT. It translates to CASSQRGEKLFF.

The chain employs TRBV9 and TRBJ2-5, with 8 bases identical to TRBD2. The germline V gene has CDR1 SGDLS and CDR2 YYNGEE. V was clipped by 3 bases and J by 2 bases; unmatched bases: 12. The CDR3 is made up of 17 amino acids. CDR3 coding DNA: TGTGCCAGCAGCGCGGGTTACAGCGGGAGCGTACAAGAGACCCAGTACTTC. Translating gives CASSAGYSGSVQETQYF.

DNA for the CDR3: TGTGCCAGCTCACCCTTGGGACAGGATAACGAGCAGTACTTC. Translation: CASSPLGQDNEQYF. The chain recombines TRBV18 with TRBJ2-7, with 8 bases that match TRBD1. V gave up 3 bases and J gave up 5 bases; unmatched junction bases: 6. Per germline, CDR1 KGHSH and CDR2 LQKENI. The CDR3 is made up of 14 amino acids. Combining the CDR3 with reference TRBV18 and TRBJ2-7 gives the whole variable domain NAGVMQNPRHLVRRRGQEARLRCSPMKGHSHVYWYRQLPEEGLKFMVYLQKENIIDESGMPKERFSAEFPKEGPSILRIQQVVRGDSAAYFCASSPLGQDNEQYFGPGTRLTVT.

Here the CDR3 DNA reads TGTGCCAGCAGTAGACAGGGGTTCTATGGCTACACCTTC. Encoded protein: CASSRQGFYGYTF. The chain joins TRBV2 to TRBJ1-2, with 8 bases matching TRBD1. J lost 4 bases, V lost 5 bases, and 3 bases had no gene match. The CDR3 runs 13 residues. Germline V lookup: CDR1 SNHLY, CDR2 FYNNEI.

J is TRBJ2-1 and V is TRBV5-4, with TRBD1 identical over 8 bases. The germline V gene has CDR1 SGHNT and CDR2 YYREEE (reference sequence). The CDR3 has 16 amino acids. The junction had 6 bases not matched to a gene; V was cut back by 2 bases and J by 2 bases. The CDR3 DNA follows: TGTGCCAGCAGCTTAAAGACAGGGGACGCCTACAATGAGCAGTTCTTC. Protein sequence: CASSLKTGDAYNEQFF.

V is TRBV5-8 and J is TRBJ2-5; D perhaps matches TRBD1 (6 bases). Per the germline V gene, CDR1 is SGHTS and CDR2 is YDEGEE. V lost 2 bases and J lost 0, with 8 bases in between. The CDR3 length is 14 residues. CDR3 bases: TGTGCCAGCAGCTTCGGGACACACCAAGAGACCCAGTACTTC. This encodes CASSFGTHQETQYF.

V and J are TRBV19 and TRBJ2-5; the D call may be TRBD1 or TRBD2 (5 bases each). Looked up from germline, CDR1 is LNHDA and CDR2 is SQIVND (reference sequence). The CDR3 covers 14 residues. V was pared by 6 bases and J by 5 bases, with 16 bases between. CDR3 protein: CASRYKGAGETQYF. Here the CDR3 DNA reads TGTGCCAGTAGATACAAAGGGGCGGGTGAGACCCAGTACTTC.

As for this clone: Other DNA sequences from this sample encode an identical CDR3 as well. This chain's CDR3 is CASSPRDRGNQPQHF. DNA of the CDR3: TGTGCCAGCAGTCCACGGGACAGGGGGAATCAGCCCCAGCATTTT. The rearrangement links TRBV28 to TRBJ1-5, with 11 bases lining up with TRBD1. V was clipped by 5 bases and J by 4 bases; unmatched bases: 4. This CDR3 comprises 15 residues. Germline V gene lookup returns CDR1 MDHEN and CDR2 SYDVKM. The whole variable domain, filled in from reference TRBV28 and TRBJ1-5, reads DVKVTQSSRYLVKRTGEKVFLECVQDMDHENMFWYRQDPGLGLRLIYFSYDVKMKEKGDIPEGYSVSREKKERFSLILESASTNQTSMYLCASSPRDRGNQPQHFGDGTRLSIL.